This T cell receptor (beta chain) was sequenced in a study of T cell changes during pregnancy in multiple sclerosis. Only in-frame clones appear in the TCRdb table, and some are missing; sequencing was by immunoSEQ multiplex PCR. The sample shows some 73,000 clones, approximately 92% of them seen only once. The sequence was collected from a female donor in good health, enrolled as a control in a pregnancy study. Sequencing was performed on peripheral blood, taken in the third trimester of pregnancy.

CDR3 protein: CASSSGQGNSPLHF. CDR3 sequence (DNA): TGTGCCAGCAGCTCTGGACAGGGGAATTCACCCCTCCACTTT. The chain is built from TRBV7-9 and TRBJ1-6; 9 nucleotides agree with TRBD1. CDR1 is SEHNR and CDR2 is FQNEAQ in the germline V gene (reference sequence). V shed 4 bases, J shed 7 bases, and the junction held 2 bases outside the gene matches. CDR3 length: 14 residues.